The 8 T cell receptor beta chains listed next were all sequenced from one sample in a study of Ad26.COV2.S vaccination and SARS-CoV-2 variants. Data came from immunoSEQ multiplex PCR; TCRdb stores just in-frame clones and leaves some out. The sample lists about 680,000 clones, approximately 88% occurring once. The treatment: 15 to 20 received Ad26.COV2.S at low or high dose, single or two shots; about 5 received placebo; per-sample allocation not given. At day 63 after the first vaccine or placebo injection, samples were drawn. Sequencing used peripheral blood, obtained in a trial of Ad26.COV2.S vaccine versus placebo. The origin of the receptors is a person aged 18 to 59 who received the Ad26.COV2.S COVID-19 vaccine or a placebo.

V gene TRBV2 combines with J gene TRBJ2-5; 9 bases line up with TRBD2. The CDR3 runs 13 residues. The V gene's germline CDR1 is SNHLY and CDR2 FYNNEI. Unmatched junction bases numbered 6, after V lost 7 bases and J lost 6 bases. The CDR3 DNA is TGTGCCAGCACGCGGGAGGGCCGGCAGACCCAGTACTTC. Protein: CASTREGRQTQYF.

The genes are TRBV6-5 and TRBJ2-7, with no clear D. This CDR3 region has 11 residues. Germline CDR1 is MNHEY and CDR2 is SVGAGI. V lost 10 bases to trimming and J lost 4 bases, with 11 bases between them. The CDR3 region is CATRFGYEQYF. Written as DNA, the CDR3 is TGTGCCACCCGATTCGGTTACGAGCAGTACTTC.

V usage is TRBV6-5 and J usage is TRBJ2-7, with TRBD1 matching 9 bases. Germline assignment: CDR1 MNHEY and CDR2 SVGAGI. V shed 6 bases and J 0 bases; nucleotides not matched to a gene: 3. The CDR3 is 14 residues long. The DNA for the CDR3 is TGTGCCAGCAGACCGGGACAGGGCTCCTACGAGCAGTACTTC. Amino acid sequence: CASRPGQGSYEQYF.

The V and J genes are TRBV11-3 and TRBJ2-1; 13 nucleotides line up with TRBD2. Trimming took 3 bases from V and 9 from J; bases not matched to a gene: 5. The CDR3 sequence is 15 residues long. Germline V gene sequence: CDR1 SGHNT, CDR2 YENEEA. The CDR3 protein is CASSLRTSGGGEQFF. The CDR3 nucleotides are TGTGCCAGCAGCTTGAGGACTAGCGGGGGAGGTGAGCAGTTCTTC.

The chain is built from TRBV24-1 and TRBJ2-1; 11 bases are shared with TRBD2. V was clipped by 5 bases and J by 4 bases; unmatched bases: 3. There are 15 residues in the CDR3. In germline, CDR1 is KGHDR, CDR2 SFDVKD. Here the CDR3 reads CATSGTSGHYNEQFF. The CDR3 nucleotides read TGTGCCACCAGTGGGACTAGCGGGCATTACAATGAGCAGTTCTTC.

The CDR3 DNA is TGTGCCAGCAGTTACCTCGGGGGCGATGCCCCCTACGAGCAGTACTTC. Protein product: CASSYLGGDAPYEQYF. The chain combines TRBV6-2 or TRBV6-3 with TRBJ2-7, with D tentatively TRBD1 or TRBD2 (6 bases each). In germline, CDR1 is MNHEY, CDR2 SVGEGT. Trimming removed 2 bases from V and 2 bases from J, with 16 bases in between. This CDR3 contains 16 residues.

The CDR3: CAWSEGGGHPEKLFF. In DNA, the CDR3 is TGTGCCTGGAGTGAGGGTGGGGGGCACCCTGAAAAACTGTTTTTT. The chain couples TRBV30 to TRBJ1-4; a weak D match, TRBD1 (6 bases). CDR3 size: 15 residues. CDR1 and CDR2 from the germline V gene are GTSNPN and SVGIG (reference sequence). V lost 1 base and J lost 7, with 16 bases in between.

V and J are TRBV10-1 and TRBJ2-1; 8 nucleotides agree with TRBD1. Looked up from germline, CDR1 is WNHNN and CDR2 is SYGVQD (reference sequence). The CDR3 has 14 amino acids. With 2 bases clipped from V and 6 bases from J, the junction kept 3 bases outside the gene matches. The CDR3 sequence is CASSEGQGFNEQFF. In DNA form, the CDR3 reads TGCGCCAGCAGTGAGGGACAGGGATTCAATGAGCAGTTCTTC.